A selection of T cell receptor beta chains follows, all from one sample in a study of blood T cell repertoires in COVID-19. Produced via immunoSEQ multiplex PCR; TCRdb's table is partial and in-frame only. The data hold over 450,000 clones, with 75% to 90% observed a single time. The material sequenced was peripheral blood. Receptors originate from a young man with COVID-19, enrolled during active disease. The CDR3 runs from the conserved cysteine through the conserved F or W. Each record gives: J gene, V gene, clone size, D gene, CDR3 DNA, CDR3 protein. D genes are given only for firm matches. Clone sizes are given selectively: once, few, many, or a class where the clone is expanded.

J gene: TRBJ2-1
V gene: TRBV19
clone size: once
D gene: TRBD2
CDR3 DNA: TGTGCCAGTAGTGGGGTGACTAGCGGTTCCTACAATGAGCAGTTCTTC
CDR3 protein: CASSGVTSGSYNEQFF

J gene: TRBJ2-3
V gene: TRBV7-6
clone size: .
D gene: .
CDR3 DNA: TGTGCCAGCAGCCCGGACCGGACTGCAAATACGCAGTATTTT
CDR3 protein: CASSPDRTANTQYF

J gene: TRBJ2-7
V gene: TRBV10-2
clone size: once
D gene: TRBD2
CDR3 DNA: TGCGCCAGCAGTGTTGGGGACTATTCCTACGAGCAGTACTTC
CDR3 protein: CASSVGDYSYEQYF

J gene: TRBJ2-3
V gene: TRBV6-5
clone size: .
D gene: .
CDR3 DNA: TGTGCCAGCAGTCGACAACAGGAGCACACAGATACGCAGTATTTT
CDR3 protein: CASSRQQEHTDTQYF

J gene: TRBJ2-5
V gene: TRBV28
clone size: .
D gene: .
CDR3 DNA: TGTGCCAGCGGCTTCAGTGGGGTGGGAGAAGAGACCCAGTACTTC
CDR3 protein: CASGFSGVGEETQYF

J gene: TRBJ2-1
V gene: TRBV27
clone size: .
D gene: .
CDR3 DNA: TGTGCCAGCAGTTACTCATCGTACAATGAGCAGTTCTTC
CDR3 protein: CASSYSSYNEQFF

J gene: TRBJ2-3
V gene: TRBV14
clone size: .
D gene: TRBD1
CDR3 DNA: TGTGCCAGCAGGAAGACAGGGGGCGGAGATACGCAGTATTTT
CDR3 protein: CASRKTGGGDTQYF

J gene: TRBJ2-1
V gene: TRBV7-9
clone size: .
D gene: TRBD1
CDR3 DNA: TGTGCCAGCAGCTTAGGGGGACAGGCGAAACGCAATGAGCAGTTCTTC
CDR3 protein: CASSLGGQAKRNEQFF

J gene: TRBJ2-1
V gene: TRBV5-3
clone size: .
D gene: TRBD1
CDR3 DNA: TGTGCCAGAAGCCCCACACTATCCCGGGACAGGGCCTACAATGAGCAGTTCTTC
CDR3 protein: CARSPTLSRDRAYNEQFF

J gene: TRBJ1-4
V gene: TRBV28
clone size: .
D gene: .
CDR3 DNA: TGTGCCAGCAGTTTGGGGGGATCCCCTTATGAAAAACTGTTTTTT
CDR3 protein: CASSLGGSPYEKLFF

J gene: TRBJ2-3
V gene: TRBV5-4
clone size: .
D gene: TRBD2
CDR3 DNA: TGTGCCAGCAGCTGGACTAGCGGGGGAGATACGCAGTATTTT
CDR3 protein: CASSWTSGGDTQYF

J gene: TRBJ2-7
V gene: TRBV9
clone size: .
D gene: TRBD2
CDR3 DNA: TGTGCCAGCAGCCTAGCGGGGAACGAGCAGTACTTC
CDR3 protein: CASSLAGNEQYF

J gene: TRBJ2-1
V gene: TRBV19
clone size: few
D gene: TRBD2
CDR3 DNA: TGTGCCAGTAGTATAGATGCGGGACTAGCGGCTGGTGAGCAGTTCTTC
CDR3 protein: CASSIDAGLAAGEQFF

J gene: TRBJ1-5
V gene: TRBV6-2/TRBV6-3
clone size: .
D gene: TRBD1
CDR3 DNA: TGTGCCAGCAGTTACTCGTCCAGGGGGCCCAATCAGCCCCAGCATTTT
CDR3 protein: CASSYSSRGPNQPQHF

J gene: TRBJ2-5
V gene: TRBV27
clone size: .
D gene: .
CDR3 DNA: TGTGCCAGCAGTTTATCGTTCGGTTCGACCCAGTACTTC
CDR3 protein: CASSLSFGSTQYF

J gene: TRBJ1-1
V gene: TRBV28
clone size: .
D gene: TRBD1
CDR3 DNA: TGTGCCAGCAGTTCTCCGGGACAGGGGAGTCAAGCTTTCTTT
CDR3 protein: CASSSPGQGSQAFF

J gene: TRBJ2-3
V gene: TRBV7-9
clone size: .
D gene: TRBD2
CDR3 DNA: TGTGCCAGCAGCTCGATGACTAGCGGGGGGGCGGTTACGCAGTATTTT
CDR3 protein: CASSSMTSGGAVTQYF

J gene: TRBJ2-5
V gene: TRBV11-3
clone size: .
D gene: .
CDR3 DNA: TGTGCCAGCAGCTTACGGCGGCAGTACCAAGAGACCCAGTACTTC
CDR3 protein: CASSLRRQYQETQYF

J gene: TRBJ2-6
V gene: TRBV5-4
clone size: .
D gene: .
CDR3 DNA: TGTGCCAGCAGCCAGCAGGAAGGTTGGTCCAACGTCCTGACTTTC
CDR3 protein: CASSQQEGWSNVLTF

J gene: TRBJ2-7
V gene: TRBV4-1
clone size: .
D gene: TRBD1
CDR3 DNA: TGCGCCAGCAGCCAAGCCGGGACAGGGGGGTACGAGCAGTACTTC
CDR3 protein: CASSQAGTGGYEQYF

J gene: TRBJ2-7
V gene: TRBV7-9
clone size: .
D gene: .
CDR3 DNA: TGTGCCAGCAGTCTATCAACACAGGGCCTCGAGCAGTACTTC
CDR3 protein: CASSLSTQGLEQYF

J gene: TRBJ2-1
V gene: TRBV24-1
clone size: once
D gene: TRBD2
CDR3 DNA: TGTGCCACCAGTGATTTTTGGAGGGAGGGTAACAATGAGCAGTTCTTC
CDR3 protein: CATSDFWREGNNEQFF

J gene: TRBJ1-2
V gene: TRBV19
clone size: .
D gene: .
CDR3 DNA: TGTGCCAGTAGTAATGACGGAGGACTCTATGGCTACACCTTC
CDR3 protein: CASSNDGGLYGYTF

J gene: TRBJ2-2
V gene: TRBV3-1/TRBV3-2
clone size: .
D gene: TRBD2
CDR3 DNA: TGTGCCAGCAGCCCACAGGGACTAGGAGGGATCGGGGAGCTGTTTTTT
CDR3 protein: CASSPQGLGGIGELFF

J gene: TRBJ1-2
V gene: TRBV6-1
clone size: .
D gene: TRBD1
CDR3 DNA: TGTGCCAGCAGTGAACGGACAGGGGGCTATGGCTACACCTTC
CDR3 protein: CASSERTGGYGYTF

J gene: TRBJ1-1
V gene: TRBV5-8
clone size: .
D gene: .
CDR3 DNA: TGTGCCAGCAGCATGGACAGCCGTTCCACTGAAGCTTTCTTT
CDR3 protein: CASSMDSRSTEAFF

J gene: TRBJ2-7
V gene: TRBV4-1
clone size: .
D gene: .
CDR3 DNA: TGCGCCAGCAGCCAGGAACACAGGGTTCCCTACGAGCAGTACTTC
CDR3 protein: CASSQEHRVPYEQYF

J gene: TRBJ2-7
V gene: TRBV3-1/TRBV3-2
clone size: .
D gene: TRBD2
CDR3 DNA: TGTGCCAGCAGCCAAGGGGGACTAGCTGGGGGGCCGGACGAGCAGTACTTC
CDR3 protein: CASSQGGLAGGPDEQYF

J gene: TRBJ2-2
V gene: TRBV19
clone size: once
D gene: TRBD2
CDR3 DNA: TGTGCCAGTAGTATAGGGCTTACTAGCGGGGCAACCGGGGAGCTGTTTTTT
CDR3 protein: CASSIGLTSGATGELFF

J gene: TRBJ1-2
V gene: TRBV29-1
clone size: .
D gene: TRBD1
CDR3 DNA: TGCAGCGCCGCAGGGGGCCTTAACTATGGCTACACCTTC
CDR3 protein: CSAAGGLNYGYTF

J gene: TRBJ1-1
V gene: TRBV3-1/TRBV3-2
clone size: .
D gene: TRBD1
CDR3 DNA: TGTGCCAGCAGCCAAGTCCAGGGGGCCACTGAAGCTTTCTTT
CDR3 protein: CASSQVQGATEAFF

J gene: TRBJ1-3
V gene: TRBV6-5
clone size: few
D gene: .
CDR3 DNA: TGTGCCAGCAGTAATCCGAGCTCTGGAAACACCATATATTTT
CDR3 protein: CASSNPSSGNTIYF

J gene: TRBJ1-5
V gene: TRBV24-1
clone size: .
D gene: .
CDR3 DNA: TGTGCCACCAGCAGCGGGAGCAATCAGCCCCAGCATTTT
CDR3 protein: CATSSGSNQPQHF

J gene: TRBJ2-4
V gene: TRBV4-2
clone size: .
D gene: TRBD2
CDR3 DNA: TGTGCCAGCAGCCTCGGGACTAGCGGGGGAGTAGACATTCAGTACTTC
CDR3 protein: CASSLGTSGGVDIQYF

J gene: TRBJ1-1
V gene: TRBV3-1/TRBV3-2
clone size: .
D gene: .
CDR3 DNA: TGTGCCAGCAGCCAAGAAACGGGAAGGAACACTGAAGCTTTCTTT
CDR3 protein: CASSQETGRNTEAFF

J gene: TRBJ2-7
V gene: TRBV9
clone size: .
D gene: TRBD1
CDR3 DNA: TGTGCCAGCAGCCGGGACAGGGACGACGAGCAGTACTTC
CDR3 protein: CASSRDRDDEQYF

J gene: TRBJ2-3
V gene: TRBV19
clone size: .
D gene: TRBD2
CDR3 DNA: TGTGCCAGTAGTAAGGGACTAGCGGGGGGTCTATATACGCAGTATTTT
CDR3 protein: CASSKGLAGGLYTQYF

J gene: TRBJ2-5
V gene: TRBV29-1
clone size: .
D gene: .
CDR3 DNA: TGCAGCGTCCGGGGGACGGAGACCCAGTACTTC
CDR3 protein: CSVRGTETQYF

J gene: TRBJ2-3
V gene: TRBV24-1
clone size: .
D gene: .
CDR3 DNA: TGTGCCACCAATCTAGATACAGGGTGGGTGACAGATACGCAGTATTTT
CDR3 protein: CATNLDTGWVTDTQYF

J gene: TRBJ2-2
V gene: TRBV2
clone size: .
D gene: TRBD2
CDR3 DNA: TGTGCCAGCAGGGGACTAGCGGGAGGGACCGGGGAGCTGTTTTTT
CDR3 protein: CASRGLAGGTGELFF

J gene: TRBJ2-1
V gene: TRBV18
clone size: .
D gene: .
CDR3 DNA: TGTGCCAGCTCACGGTACACAGACAATGAGCAGTTCTTC
CDR3 protein: CASSRYTDNEQFF

J gene: TRBJ2-3
V gene: TRBV7-2
clone size: once
D gene: TRBD1
CDR3 DNA: TGTGCCAGCAGCTTATGGGGACAGGGTGCAGATACGCAGTATTTT
CDR3 protein: CASSLWGQGADTQYF

J gene: TRBJ2-5
V gene: TRBV19
clone size: .
D gene: TRBD2
CDR3 DNA: TGTGCCAGTAGTCTCCGGGACCCCCGGACTAGCGGGAGGGCCGGTGAGACCCAGTACTTC
CDR3 protein: CASSLRDPRTSGRAGETQYF

J gene: TRBJ2-1
V gene: TRBV7-9
clone size: .
D gene: .
CDR3 DNA: TGTGCCAGCAGCTTAGCGGGGGCGAATGAGCAGTTCTTC
CDR3 protein: CASSLAGANEQFF

J gene: TRBJ2-3
V gene: TRBV11-3
clone size: once
D gene: .
CDR3 DNA: TGTGCCAGCAGCCCGGGGTCATCGGGCGCCACAGATACGCAGTATTTT
CDR3 protein: CASSPGSSGATDTQYF

J gene: TRBJ2-1
V gene: TRBV24-1
clone size: .
D gene: .
CDR3 DNA: TGTGCCACCAGTGATTTCAGCACGGGGTTTAATGAGCAGTTCTTC
CDR3 protein: CATSDFSTGFNEQFF

J gene: TRBJ2-7
V gene: TRBV5-5
clone size: .
D gene: .
CDR3 DNA: TGTGCCAGCAGCCACCCAAGATCTAACAGCGAGCAGTACTTC
CDR3 protein: CASSHPRSNSEQYF

J gene: TRBJ1-4
V gene: TRBV7-9
clone size: few
D gene: .
CDR3 DNA: TGTGCCAGCAGCACTACACCCAACGGCGGTGAAAAACTGTTTTTT
CDR3 protein: CASSTTPNGGEKLFF

J gene: TRBJ2-7
V gene: TRBV10-3
clone size: .
D gene: TRBD1
CDR3 DNA: TGTGCCATCAGTGAGGACAGGGGGAGCTCCTACGAGCAGTACTTC
CDR3 protein: CAISEDRGSSYEQYF

J gene: TRBJ2-7
V gene: TRBV6-6
clone size: .
D gene: TRBD2
CDR3 DNA: TGTGCCAGCATGGGAGGCGGGAGTCGGTACGAGCAGTACTTC
CDR3 protein: CASMGGGSRYEQYF

J gene: TRBJ2-1
V gene: TRBV11-2
clone size: once
D gene: .
CDR3 DNA: TGTGCCAGCAGCTTAGCGGGAGCTGGCAATGAGCAGTTCTTC
CDR3 protein: CASSLAGAGNEQFF

J gene: TRBJ1-3
V gene: TRBV7-2
clone size: .
D gene: .
CDR3 DNA: TGTGCCAGCAGCTTAGTGGCAGTCTCTGGAAACACCATATATTTT
CDR3 protein: CASSLVAVSGNTIYF

J gene: TRBJ2-1
V gene: TRBV11-2
clone size: .
D gene: TRBD2
CDR3 DNA: TGTGCCAGCAGCCCCGCCGTAGCGGGGGGGTACAATGAGCAGTTCTTC
CDR3 protein: CASSPAVAGGYNEQFF

J gene: TRBJ1-1
V gene: TRBV12-5
clone size: .
D gene: .
CDR3 DNA: TGTGCTAGTGCCAGGGACATTGTGAACACTGAAGCTTTCTTT
CDR3 protein: CASARDIVNTEAFF

J gene: TRBJ2-7
V gene: TRBV2
clone size: .
D gene: .
CDR3 DNA: TGTGCCAGCAGTGAGGGGCGGGGAACCTACGAGCAGTACTTC
CDR3 protein: CASSEGRGTYEQYF